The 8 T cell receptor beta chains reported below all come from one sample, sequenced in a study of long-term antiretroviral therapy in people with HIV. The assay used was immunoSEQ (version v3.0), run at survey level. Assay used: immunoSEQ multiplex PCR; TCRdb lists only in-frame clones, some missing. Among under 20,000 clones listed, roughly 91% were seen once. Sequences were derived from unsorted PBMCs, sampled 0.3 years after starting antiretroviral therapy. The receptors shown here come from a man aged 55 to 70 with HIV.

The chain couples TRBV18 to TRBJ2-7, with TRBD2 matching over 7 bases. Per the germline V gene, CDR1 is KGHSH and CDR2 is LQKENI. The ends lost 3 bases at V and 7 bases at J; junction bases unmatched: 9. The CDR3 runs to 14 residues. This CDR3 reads CASSPPSREWEQYF. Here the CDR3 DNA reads TGTGCCAGCTCACCCCCCTCGCGGGAGTGGGAGCAGTACTTC.

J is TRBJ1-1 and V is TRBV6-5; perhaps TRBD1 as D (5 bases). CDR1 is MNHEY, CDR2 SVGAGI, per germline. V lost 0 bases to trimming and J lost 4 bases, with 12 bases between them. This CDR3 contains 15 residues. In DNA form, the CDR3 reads TGTGCCAGCAGTTACTCACGGGGGGTGGGCACTGAAGCTTTCTTT. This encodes CASSYSRGVGTEAFF.

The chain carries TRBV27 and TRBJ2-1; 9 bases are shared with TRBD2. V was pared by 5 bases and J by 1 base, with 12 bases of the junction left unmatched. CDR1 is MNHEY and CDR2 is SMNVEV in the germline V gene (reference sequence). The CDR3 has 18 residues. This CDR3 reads CASSLWSGTSWSYNEQFF. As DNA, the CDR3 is TGTGCCAGCAGTCTCTGGTCCGGGACTAGCTGGTCCTACAATGAGCAGTTCTTC.

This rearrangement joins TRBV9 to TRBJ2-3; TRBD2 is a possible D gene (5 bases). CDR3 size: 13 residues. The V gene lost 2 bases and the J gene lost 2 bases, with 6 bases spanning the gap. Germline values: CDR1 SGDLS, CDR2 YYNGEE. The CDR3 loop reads CASSVTNTDTQYF. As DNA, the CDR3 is TGTGCCAGCAGCGTGACTAACACAGATACGCAGTATTTT.

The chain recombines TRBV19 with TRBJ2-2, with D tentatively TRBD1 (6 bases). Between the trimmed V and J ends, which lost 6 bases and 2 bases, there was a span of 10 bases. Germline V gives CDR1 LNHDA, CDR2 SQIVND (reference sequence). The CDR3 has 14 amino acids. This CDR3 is CASSRDINTGELFF. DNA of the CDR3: TGTGCCAGTAGCCGGGACATAAACACCGGGGAGCTGTTTTTT.

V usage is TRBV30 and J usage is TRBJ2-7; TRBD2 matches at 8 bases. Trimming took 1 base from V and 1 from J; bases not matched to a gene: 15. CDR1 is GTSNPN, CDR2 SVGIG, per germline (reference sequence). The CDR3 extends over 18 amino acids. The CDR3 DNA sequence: TGTGCCTGGAGTGGGGTGAGGGATAGCGGGGCCCCATCCTACGAGCAGTACTTC. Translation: CAWSGVRDSGAPSYEQYF.

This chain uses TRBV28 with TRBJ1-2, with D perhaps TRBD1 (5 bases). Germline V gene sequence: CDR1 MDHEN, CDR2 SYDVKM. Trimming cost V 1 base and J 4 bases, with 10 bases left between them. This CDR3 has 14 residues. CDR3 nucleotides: TGTGCCAGCAGTTTATCGCCAGGGATCTATGGCTACACCTTC. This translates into CASSLSPGIYGYTF.

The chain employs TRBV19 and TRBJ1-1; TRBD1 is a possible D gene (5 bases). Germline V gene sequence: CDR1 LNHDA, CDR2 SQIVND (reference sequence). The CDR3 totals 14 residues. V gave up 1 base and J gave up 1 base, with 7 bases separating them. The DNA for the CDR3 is TGTGCCAGTAGTATAGGGAGGGGGAACACTGAAGCTTTCTTT. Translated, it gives CASSIGRGNTEAFF.